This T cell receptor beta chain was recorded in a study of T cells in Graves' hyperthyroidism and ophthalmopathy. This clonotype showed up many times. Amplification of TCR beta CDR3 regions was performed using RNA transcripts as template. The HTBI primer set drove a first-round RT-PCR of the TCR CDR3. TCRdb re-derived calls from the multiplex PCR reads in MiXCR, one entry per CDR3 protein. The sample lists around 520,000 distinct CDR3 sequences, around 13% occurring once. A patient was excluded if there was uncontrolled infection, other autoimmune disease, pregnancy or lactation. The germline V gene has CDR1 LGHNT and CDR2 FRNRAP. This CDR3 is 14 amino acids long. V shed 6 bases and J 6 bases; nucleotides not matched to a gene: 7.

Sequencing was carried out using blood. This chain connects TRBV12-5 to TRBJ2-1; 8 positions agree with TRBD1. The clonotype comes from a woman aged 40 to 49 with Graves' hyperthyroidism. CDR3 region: CASGHGQGGNEQFF. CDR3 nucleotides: TGTGCTAGTGGACACGGACAGGGTGGCAATGAGCAGTTCTTC.